What follows describes a single T cell receptor (beta chain). No cognate antigen has been identified for it. There are no base qualities to consult, and no much larger clone falls within one base. The sample's time point label, in plain terms: baseline before first vaccination. Vaccinee samples were obtained from the UK trials COV001 and COV002, which included a single-blind randomized controlled phase 2/3 trial of AZD1222 (ChAdOx1 nCoV-19) in healthy adults. For TCRbeta chain sequencing, PBMC samples from trial participants were taken at day 0 and at day 28 after the second dose. The CDR3 regions of human TCRbeta chains were analyzed by immunosequencing. The original pipeline was this. Repertoire TCRs were checked for matches against a reference library of SARS-CoV-2-specific TCRs that had been generated using the MIRA antigen-specificity platform. Breadth was defined as the fraction of unique TCRs that were SARS-CoV-2-associated. Depth was defined as the fraction of total T cells that were SARS-CoV-2-associated. Using the MIRA data, each spike-specific TCR was assigned both to the spike region to which the TCR was reactive and to a CD4 or CD8 class. Log10-transformed breadth and depth values were compared by one-way ANOVA with Sidak's multiple comparisons tests. In TCRdb, the immuneACCESS table is reduced to in-frame sequences with V and J assigned. These tables do not hold every clone; where another copy was compared, an unresolved V gene accounts for under half, and the others remain unexplained. V and J calls and clone size come straight from that table; D and trimming were deduced from the DNA. The sample table shows 150,000 or so clones, and around nine tenths are seen once. The top ten hold 5.5% of the sample.

This entry belongs to a study of T cell responses to AZD1222 COVID-19 vaccine (dated by TCRdb to about 2021). Notes on the research overall: AZD1222 recipients with second doses at about 4 weeks or about 12 weeks were pooled, because spike-specific TCR depth and breadth did not differ between schedules. A total of 233 trial participants underwent TCR sequencing, of whom nearly 210 had received two doses of AZD1222 and around 25 had received two doses of the MenACWY control vaccine. Trial participants were enrolled by age into subgroups of 18-55, 56-69 and 70-plus years, and about 150, 27 and 61 TCR-sequenced participants, respectively, were included in these subgroups. The paper's findings and limits, for the study overall: Nearly half of unique spike-specific TCRs reportedly recognized epitopes outside regions mutated in the B.1.351 and B.1.1.7 variants. The 56-69-year group was small, and its depth increase did not reach significance, likely because of low power. Vaccine-associated CD4 TCRs spanned the whole spike protein, with dominant responses in regions 160-218 and 743-854. Because no day 14 peak-response samples were available, repertoires were characterized only after the peak T cell response. Conclusions about previously exposed vaccinees are limited because only 5 or 6 AZD1222 recipients were SARS-CoV-2 seropositive at baseline. Participants were mostly white British, with more females than males. The authors suggested clonal diversity may have been underestimated. A significant rise in spike-specific TCR breadth and depth was observed after two AZD1222 doses relative to day 0 and relative to MenACWY recipients.

V and J are trimmed by 3 bases and 3 bases, and the gene matches miss 5 bases of the junction. CDR3 length: 15 amino acids, cysteine to phenylalanine. The read is trimmed to its CDR3 DNA, 45 bases read in frame from base 1. CDR1 and CDR2, looked up from the germline V gene, are ENHRY and SYGVKD. The rearranged segments are TRBV10-3 and TRBJ2-3; 8 bases in the junction line up with TRBD1. The source of this sequence is an adult in good health. Source: peripheral blood, taken on day 0 of AZD1222 vaccination. The bases are TGTGCCATCAGTGATCAGGGGGCGATTACAGATACGCAGTATTTT. Translated, this is CAISDQGAITDTQYF.